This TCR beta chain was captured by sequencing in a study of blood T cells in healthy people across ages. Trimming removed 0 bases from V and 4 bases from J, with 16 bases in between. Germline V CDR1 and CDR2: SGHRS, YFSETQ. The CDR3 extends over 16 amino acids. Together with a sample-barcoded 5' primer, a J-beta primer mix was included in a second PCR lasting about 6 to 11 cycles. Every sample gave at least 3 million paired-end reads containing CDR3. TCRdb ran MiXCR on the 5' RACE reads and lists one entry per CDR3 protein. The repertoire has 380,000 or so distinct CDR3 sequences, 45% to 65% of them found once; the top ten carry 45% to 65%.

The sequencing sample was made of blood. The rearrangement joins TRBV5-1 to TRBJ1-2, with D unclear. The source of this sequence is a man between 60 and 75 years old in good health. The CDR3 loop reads CASSLEFGQSGYGYTF. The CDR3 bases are TGCGCCAGCAGCTTGGAGTTTGGTCAGTCCGGCTATGGCTACACCTTC.